Listed below are T cell receptor beta chains from one sample, sequenced in a study of CD8 T cells in Susac syndrome. TCRdb reprocessed the immunoSEQ multiplex PCR reads with MiXCR, giving one entry per CDR3 protein. The sample shows about 150,000 distinct CDR3 sequences, just under 97% of them seen only once. The sequenced sample consisted of CD8+ T cells from PBMCs. These receptor sequences come from a human donor with multiple sclerosis. CDR3s include the opening cysteine and the closing phenylalanine or tryptophan. The D gene is left open where the match is weak. Clone size is stated in some rows and not others, as once, few, many or a class when expanded.

j_call v_call d_call clone_size cdr3_nt cdr3_aa
TRBJ1-2 TRBV6-5 TRBD1 NA TGTGCCAGCAGTTACGCAACAGGGGCTAATGGCTACACCTTC CASSYATGANGYTF
TRBJ2-3 TRBV4-2 TRBD2 once TGTGCCAGCAGCCAGCGGACTAGCGGGGCAACAGATACGCAGTATTTT CASSQRTSGATDTQYF
TRBJ1-6 TRBV21-1 NA NA TGTGCCAGCAGCAAAGTTGGCCCAGCGGGGGGTAGAATATTCTTCCTCCACTTT CASSKVGPAGGRIFFLHF
TRBJ2-1 TRBV7-3 TRBD1 NA TGTGCCAGCAGCTTAAACCGGGACAGACTTTACAATGAGCAGTTCTTC CASSLNRDRLYNEQFF
TRBJ1-2 TRBV7-9 NA NA TGTGCCAGCAGCCCTGGCACCGGGGCGTACTATGGCTACACCTTC CASSPGTGAYYGYTF
TRBJ1-2 TRBV9 NA NA TGTGCCAGCAGCGCAGTACAAGGGGTGGACGGCTACACCTTC CASSAVQGVDGYTF
TRBJ2-1 TRBV19 NA NA TGTGCCAGTAGTATACCGGCAGGGGCCGATGAGCAGTTCTTC CASSIPAGADEQFF
TRBJ1-1 TRBV27 NA once TGTGCCAGCAGTTCCCGGTCCGACATCCCCCTGAACACTGAAGCTTTCTTT CASSSRSDIPLNTEAFF
TRBJ2-7 TRBV15 NA NA TGTGCCACCAGCATGTCTGTGGCCGCCTCCTACGAGCAGTACTTC CATSMSVAASYEQYF
TRBJ2-1 TRBV4-2 TRBD2 NA TGTGCCAGCAGCCCACGGACTAGCGTGGAGGGCAATGAGCAGTTCTTC CASSPRTSVEGNEQFF
TRBJ1-2 TRBV27 NA NA TGTGCCAGCAGTTTCGCAGGGGAGAAAGACTGCACCTTC CASSFAGEKDCTF
TRBJ1-4 TRBV30 TRBD1 NA TGTGCCTGGAGTGGGGGACAGGGGGTTGAAAAACTGTTTTTT CAWSGGQGVEKLFF
TRBJ2-3 TRBV11-1 NA NA TGTGCCAGCAGCCCCGGGGGCTTGAACACAGATACGCAGTATTTT CASSPGGLNTDTQYF
TRBJ1-2 TRBV12-3/TRBV12-4 TRBD1 once TGTGCCAGCAGTACTGGGACAGGGACCCTCTATGGCTACACCTTC CASSTGTGTLYGYTF
TRBJ1-2 TRBV10-3 NA NA TGTGCCATCTCCCCGCGCGGGGATTCTATTCACTATGGCTACACCTTC CAISPRGDSIHYGYTF
TRBJ1-2 TRBV7-2 NA NA TGTGCCAGCAGCTTCGAGGTCTATGGCTACACCTTC CASSFEVYGYTF
TRBJ2-1 TRBV15 NA NA TGTGCCACCAGCAATCCCGAGGGGAACAATGAGCAGTTCTTC CATSNPEGNNEQFF
TRBJ2-7 TRBV29-1 TRBD1 NA TGCAGCGTTGAAGATCAGACAGGGGCCGAGCAGTACTTC CSVEDQTGAEQYF
TRBJ2-7 TRBV3-1 NA NA TGTGCCAGCAGCGCGGGTCGAGGAGGTTACGAGCAGTACTTC CASSAGRGGYEQYF
TRBJ1-1 TRBV7-9 NA NA TGTGCCAGCAGCCCGCCGATCACTGAAGCTTTCTTT CASSPPITEAFF
TRBJ2-2 TRBV15 NA once TGTGCCACCGAGGAGGGCGGCACCGGGGAGCTGTTTTTT CATEEGGTGELFF
TRBJ2-4 TRBV3-1 NA NA TGTGCCAGCAGCCGCGAGGGGGCCAAAAACATTCAGTACTTC CASSREGAKNIQYF
TRBJ2-7 TRBV5-4 NA once TGTGCCAGCAGCTCCAACGTGAACGAGCAGTACTTC CASSSNVNEQYF
TRBJ2-5 TRBV6-5 NA NA TGTGCCAGCAGGCGAACTGCGGGGGCCGGGGAGACCCAGTACTTC CASRRTAGAGETQYF
TRBJ1-2 TRBV13 NA NA TGTGCCAGCAGCTTCCGAGCAGGGGTTAAGGATGGCTACACCTTC CASSFRAGVKDGYTF
TRBJ2-1 TRBV9 TRBD2 NA TGTGCCAGCAGCGATACTAGCGGGGGCTCCTACAATGAGCAGTTCTTC CASSDTSGGSYNEQFF
TRBJ2-1 TRBV4-2 TRBD2 few TGTGCCAGCAGCCAAGTGGGGGGGGATGAGCAGTTCTTC CASSQVGGDEQFF
TRBJ2-1 TRBV11-1 NA NA TGTGCCAGCAGCTCCGATCCCCGTCGCGAGCAGTTCTTC CASSSDPRREQFF
TRBJ1-1 TRBV2 NA NA TGTGCCAGCAGCAAGGGTGCGCCTGAAGCTTTCTTT CASSKGAPEAFF
TRBJ2-4 TRBV5-6 TRBD1 NA TGTGCCAGCAGCTCGTTACGGGACAGGGGGCAGTTTGGCAAAAACATTCAGTACTTC CASSSLRDRGQFGKNIQYF
TRBJ2-7 TRBV11-3 TRBD1 NA TGTGCCAGCAGCTTATGGGACAGGCCTAACGAGCAGTACTTC CASSLWDRPNEQYF
TRBJ1-1 TRBV27 NA NA TGTGCCAGCAGTTTATCGTGGTACGGAAGGGACACTGAAGCTTTCTTT CASSLSWYGRDTEAFF
TRBJ1-2 TRBV30 NA NA TGTGCCTGGAGTTTAAACGAGGACAGTCCTACCTTC CAWSLNEDSPTF
TRBJ2-1 TRBV20-1 NA NA TGCAGTGCCCACGGGGACTCCTACAATGAGCAGTTCTTC CSAHGDSYNEQFF
TRBJ2-3 TRBV7-3 NA NA TGTGCCAGCAGCTTAATAGCGACAGATACGCAGTATTTT CASSLIATDTQYF
TRBJ2-7 TRBV12-5 NA NA TGTGCTAGTGGTTTGGAGGTATCTGAGCAGTACTTC CASGLEVSEQYF
TRBJ2-1 TRBV20-1 NA NA TGCAGTGCTAGGAGGGGTATTGGATCGCTACCCTACAATGAGCAGTTCTTC CSARRGIGSLPYNEQFF
TRBJ2-7 TRBV13 TRBD1 once TGTGCCAGCAGTACCTTTGGGACAGACGAGCAGTACTTC CASSTFGTDEQYF
TRBJ1-1 TRBV7-9 NA NA TGTGCCAGCAGCAGAGATTCAGGGGTCACTGAAGCTTTCTTT CASSRDSGVTEAFF
TRBJ2-7 TRBV2 NA NA TGTGCCAGCAGCAGCAGGGGAGGCCCCTACGAGCAGTACTTC CASSSRGGPYEQYF
TRBJ1-2 TRBV2 NA NA TGTGCCAGCAGCCTTATAGCCTTTGGCTACACCTTC CASSLIAFGYTF
TRBJ1-2 TRBV11-2 NA NA TGTGCCAGCAGCGGACCCTATGGCTACACCTTC CASSGPYGYTF
TRBJ2-1 TRBV20-1 NA NA TGCAGTGCTACCGATCTCAACAGGGTGGTCTACAATGAGCAGTTCTTC CSATDLNRVVYNEQFF
TRBJ1-1 TRBV30 NA NA TGTGCCTGGGACCGGAACCCTGGGCTGATGAACACTGAAGCTTTCTTT CAWDRNPGLMNTEAFF
TRBJ1-6 TRBV5-6 TRBD1 NA TGTGCCAGCAGTCACGGACAGGGGGCTTCACCCCTCCACTTT CASSHGQGASPLHF
TRBJ2-1 TRBV19 TRBD2 NA TGTGCCAGTAGTATCATCCTAGCGGGGGACAATGAGCAGTTCTTC CASSIILAGDNEQFF
TRBJ2-1 TRBV9 TRBD2 NA TGTGCCAGCAGCCCCGAGGGACTAGCTCAGAATGAGCAGTTCTTC CASSPEGLAQNEQFF
TRBJ1-1 TRBV30 NA NA TGTGCCTTTGGACCGAACACTGAAGCTTTCTTT CAFGPNTEAFF
TRBJ1-2 TRBV3-1 NA NA TGTGCCAGCAGCCAAGAGCGGGGCTTCCCCTATGGCTACACCTTC CASSQERGFPYGYTF
TRBJ2-3 TRBV7-2 NA NA TGTGCCAGCAGCTTAGCCGTAAGGGAGCCTGCTGATACGCAGTATTTT CASSLAVREPADTQYF
TRBJ2-5 TRBV4-1 NA NA TGCGCCAGCAGCCAAGATCTAGGCCAACAAGAGACCCAGTACTTC CASSQDLGQQETQYF
TRBJ1-1 TRBV6-5 TRBD1 NA TGTGCCAGCAGTTACTCGGGGACAGGGGGGACTGAAGCTTTCTTT CASSYSGTGGTEAFF
TRBJ1-1 TRBV19 NA once TGTGCCAGTAGTATACAGAACACTGAAGCTTTCTTT CASSIQNTEAFF
TRBJ2-1 TRBV12-3/TRBV12-4 TRBD2 NA TGTGCCAGCAAAGCGGGGCTGCATGAGCAGTTCTTC CASKAGLHEQFF
TRBJ2-1 TRBV4-1 TRBD2 NA TGCGCCAGCAGCCAAGATCTCAAGCGGGGGACTGAGCAGTTCTTC CASSQDLKRGTEQFF
TRBJ1-1 TRBV4-2 NA NA TGTGCCAGCAGCCAAGCGGCAGATAACACTGAAGCTTTCTTT CASSQAADNTEAFF
TRBJ1-1 TRBV30 NA NA TGTGCCTGGAGAATGGACGGACCTGAAGCTTTCTTT CAWRMDGPEAFF
TRBJ2-1 TRBV7-2 NA NA TGTGCCAGCAGCTTGGCCGTAAGCGAGGGTGAGCAGTTCTTC CASSLAVSEGEQFF
TRBJ2-6 TRBV9 NA NA TGTGCCAGCAGCGAGAGTGACTCTGGGGCCAACGTCCTGACTTTC CASSESDSGANVLTF
TRBJ1-1 TRBV3-1 TRBD1 NA TGTGCCAGCAGCCCCTCCAGGGGACAGACTTTTGAAGCTTTCTTT CASSPSRGQTFEAFF